One T cell receptor (beta chain) is described in this entry. Germline-derived CDR1 and CDR2 are ENHRY and SYGVKD. The V and J ends lost 8 bases and 9 bases, in that order; junction bases with no gene match: 4. The CDR3 runs to 12 residues. This sample is drawn from a study of blood T cell repertoires in COVID-19. Study-level background: Acute-phase and convalescent COVID-19 samples originated in the United States, Italy and Spain.

Authors' analysis steps: Estimation of nucleated cell counts relied on the amplification of reference gene primers. Sequenced by immunoSEQ multiplex PCR; TCRdb stores in-frame clones only, minus some. The DNA was the basis for D and trimming; V, J and clone size are from that table. This sample yields a few hundred thousand clones, of which around nine tenths are seen a single time; about 3% belongs to the top ten. This chain joins TRBV10-3 and TRBJ2-1, with 10 nucleotides matching TRBD2. The sample taken for sequencing was peripheral blood. This sequence was found in a man aged 55-75 years with acute or convalescent COVID-19. The CDR3: CAIAGTSVEQFF. The CDR3 bases are TGTGCCATCGCCGGGACTAGCGTTGAGCAGTTCTTC.